The sequence of this T cell receptor beta chain was determined in a study of OX40 agonist ivuxolimab in advanced cancers. Across the study: As their treatment, patients were administered ivuxolimab, an agonistic anti-OX40 (CD134) antibody. Mean age approximately 66 years, range about 20 to 85; around 80% male.

Germline values: CDR1 SGHTA, CDR2 FQGNSA. V lost 4 bases to trimming and J lost 5 bases, with 9 bases between them. The CDR3 sequence is 13 residues long. Sequencing used immunoSEQ multiplex PCR; TCRdb keeps in-frame clones, though not all of them. The sample shows around 69,000 clones, roughly 86% of them seen only once. The clonotype comes from an adult with an advanced solid tumor such as melanoma, head and neck, liver or kidney cancer. The chain links TRBV7-2 to TRBJ1-5; D gene unclear. The material was CD4+ or CD8+ T cells sorted from blood, obtained in a trial of the OX40 agonist ivuxolimab. This CDR3 reads CASSSLFDQPQHF. DNA of the CDR3: TGTGCCAGCAGCTCCCTATTTGATCAGCCCCAGCATTTT. Drawing the rest from reference TRBV7-2 and TRBJ1-5, the complete variable domain is GAGVSQSPSNKVTEKGKDVELRCDPISGHTALYWYRQSLGQGLEFLIYFQGNSAPDKSGLPSDRFSAERTGGSVSTLTIQRTQQEDSAVYLCASSSLFDQPQHFGDGTRLSIL.